This TCR beta chain is from a study of blood T cell repertoires in COVID-19. Across the whole study: Sites across the United States, Italy and Spain contributed samples from acute and convalescent COVID-19.

In the authors' methods: Amplification of reference gene primers was used by the study to estimate nucleated cell counts. Assay: immunoSEQ multiplex PCR; the TCRdb copy retains only in-frame clones and omits some. V, J and clone size derive from that table, while D and trimming were established from the DNA sequence. The data contain roughly 200,000 clones, about 88% of them seen just once; the ten biggest clones take up about 4.9%. CDR3 length: 14 amino acids. Trimming removed 8 bases from V and 1 base from J, with 13 bases in between. CDR1 and CDR2 (germline): MNHNS, SASEGT. Sequencing used peripheral blood. This chain links TRBV6-1 with TRBJ2-3; unclear D gene. The TCR originated in a woman aged 80 or older with acute or convalescent COVID-19. The CDR3 protein is CASCSILRTDTQYF. CDR3 in DNA: TGTGCCAGCTGTTCCATACTCCGCACAGATACGCAGTATTTT.